The 17 T cell receptor beta chains in this list originate from one sample, sequenced in a study of blood T cell repertoires in COVID-19. Sequenced by immunoSEQ multiplex PCR; TCRdb stores in-frame clones only, minus some. Among roughly 300,000 clones, roughly 90% were seen once, and the ten largest hold roughly 2%. The sample taken for sequencing was PBMCs or T cells enriched from blood (not recorded which). The receptor source for this set is a middle-aged woman with acute COVID-19.

The genes are TRBV7-9 and TRBJ1-2; 9 nucleotides agree with TRBD1. Trimming at V came to 4 bases and at J to 6 bases, leaving 9 bases not matched to a gene. Germline V gene sequence: CDR1 SEHNR, CDR2 FQNEAQ (reference sequence). The CDR3 extends over 15 amino acids. The CDR3 is CASSWRDRDSDGYTF. CDR3 DNA sequence: TGTGCCAGCAGCTGGAGGGACAGGGATTCTGATGGCTACACCTTC.

The chain has TRBV5-4 and TRBJ1-2, with TRBD1 matching over 9 bases. Germline-derived CDR1 and CDR2 are SGHNT and YYREEE (reference sequence). CDR3 length: 15 residues. J gave up 8 bases and V 2 bases, and 10 bases lay outside the gene matches. The chain's CDR3 is CASSFPGQGIKGYTF. CDR3 coding DNA: TGTGCCAGCAGCTTTCCGGGACAGGGAATAAAAGGCTACACCTTC.

The chain uses TRBV2 and TRBJ1-4; D remains unclear. Trimming took 3 bases from V and 5 from J, leaving 16 bases between them. Per the germline V gene, CDR1 is SNHLY and CDR2 is FYNNEI. The CDR3 runs 16 residues. The CDR3 DNA reads as TGTGCCAGCAGTGAGCTTAACGGATCCGGGAATGAAAAACTGTTTTTT. Translation: CASSELNGSGNEKLFF.

The chain has TRBV4-2 and TRBJ2-3, with 9 bases fitting TRBD1. The J segment lost 5 bases and the V segment lost 1 base, leaving 1 base of the junction unmatched. The CDR3 has 14 residues. Germline V lookup: CDR1 LGHNA, CDR2 YNFKEQ. The CDR3 nucleotides are TGTGCCAGCAGCCAAGGGACAGGGGTAGATACGCAGTATTTT. As protein: CASSQGTGVDTQYF.

The rearrangement joins TRBV18 to TRBJ2-7, with TRBD1 matching over 9 bases. V lost 6 bases to trimming and J lost 2 bases; unmatched junction nucleotides: 8. The CDR3 has 15 amino acids. The germline V gene has CDR1 KGHSH and CDR2 LQKENI. This CDR3 is CASSAPGQGPYEQYF. The CDR3 DNA reads as TGTGCCAGCTCGGCGCCGGGACAGGGACCCTACGAGCAGTACTTC.

The chain recombines TRBV19 with TRBJ1-5; D unresolved. Germline CDR1 and CDR2: LNHDA and SQIVND (reference sequence). The CDR3 covers 14 residues. Trimming pared 3 bases from V and 4 bases from J, leaving 10 bases between. CDR3 coding DNA: TGTGCCAGTAGTATTATGACTAATAATCAGCCCCAGCATTTT. This translates into CASSIMTNNQPQHF. The full variable domain, its missing parts supplied by reference TRBV19 and TRBJ1-5, is DGGITQSPKYLFRKEGQNVTLSCEQNLNHDAMYWYRQDPGQGLRLIYYSQIVNDFQKGDIAEGYSVSREKKESFPLTVTSAQKNPTAFYLCASSIMTNNQPQHFGDGTRLSIL.

This sequence joins TRBV28 and TRBJ1-5; 7 nucleotides align to TRBD1. CDR1 is MDHEN and CDR2 is SYDVKM in the germline V gene. This CDR3 is 15 amino acids long. Losses at the gene ends were 8 bases for V and 3 bases for J; bases not matched to a gene: 10. The CDR3 region has the DNA TGTGCCAGCGCGTTGGCAGGGGGTTACAATCAGCCCCAGCATTTT. Encoded protein: CASALAGGYNQPQHF.

CDR3 DNA sequence: TGTGCCAGCAGCCAAGTGGGAGGGCCTCAGCCCCAGCATTTT. Its translation is CASSQVGGPQPQHF. The chain links TRBV3-1 (or the pseudogene TRBV3-2) to TRBJ1-5, with D unresolved. The CDR3 consists of 14 residues. Trimming took 1 base from V and 6 from J, leaving 10 bases between them. Germline-derived CDR1 and CDR2 are LGHDT and YNNKEL (reference sequence).

This clone was found once. The gene calls are TRBV6-5 and TRBJ2-1; 10 nucleotides line up with TRBD1. The CDR3 is 15 amino acids. The germline CDR1 and CDR2 sequences are MNHEY and SVGAGI. V dropped 6 bases and J dropped 4; count of bases not matched to a gene: 6. CDR3 coding DNA: TGTGCCAGCAGGGCCGGGACAGGGGTATACAATGAGCAGTTCTTC. This codes for CASRAGTGVYNEQFF.

This clone was recorded a few times. The V and J genes are TRBV21-1 and TRBJ2-2; TRBD1 reflects the table's D call only, with no check against the DNA. TRBV21-1 is classified as a pseudogene. The CDR3 has 15 amino acids. In nucleotides, the CDR3 is TGTGCCAGCAGCACAGGACAGGGGAGCACCGGGGAGCTGTTTTTT. As protein: CASSTGQGSTGELFF.

The V gene is TRBV15, the J gene TRBJ1-1, with 7 bases matching TRBD1. The germline V gene encodes CDR1 LNHNV and CDR2 YYDKDF (reference sequence). Germline trimming cut 4 bases from V and 4 bases from J; bases unmatched to any gene: 6. This CDR3 region has 14 residues. CDR3 region: CATSTRTGSTEAFF. In nucleotides, the CDR3 is TGTGCCACCAGCACTAGGACAGGCAGCACTGAAGCTTTCTTT. Variable domain in full (rest from reference TRBV15 and TRBJ1-1): DAMVIQNPRYQVTQFGKPVTLSCSQTLNHNVMYWYQQKSSQAPKLLFHYYDKDFNNEADTPDNFQSRRPNTSFCFLDIRSPGLGDTAMYLCATSTRTGSTEAFFGQGTRLTVV.

J is TRBJ2-1 and V is TRBV6-1; D is unclear. The CDR3 totals 15 residues. Trimming pared 1 base from V and 5 bases from J, leaving 12 bases between. The germline CDR1 and CDR2 sequences are MNHNS and SASEGT. DNA for the CDR3: TGTGCCAGCAGTGAAGGGAGTAGCTACCACAATGAGCAGTTCTTC. Its translation: CASSEGSSYHNEQFF.

The chain carries TRBV3-1 (or the pseudogene TRBV3-2) and TRBJ2-2, with D possibly matching TRBD1 (5 bases). CDR1 is LGHDT and CDR2 is YNNKEL in the germline V gene (reference sequence). V was clipped by 2 bases and J by 6 bases, with 7 bases between them. CDR3 length equals 13 residues. CDR3 sequence reads: CASSQQGPGELFF. In DNA form, the CDR3 reads TGTGCCAGCAGCCAACAGGGTCCCGGGGAGCTGTTTTTT.

The chain is built from TRBV4-2 and TRBJ2-2, with a possible D match to TRBD1 (5 bases). CDR3 length: 13 residues. V shed 4 bases and J shed 3 bases, with 6 bases lying between them. CDR1 LGHNA and CDR2 YNFKEQ come from the germline V gene. The CDR3 DNA follows: TGTGCCAGCAGCCGACAGCACACCGGGGAGCTGTTTTTT. Protein sequence: CASSRQHTGELFF.

V usage is TRBV5-5 and J usage is TRBJ1-2, with a tentative D call TRBD1 (6 bases). Trimming stripped 0 bases from V and 0 bases from J, with 12 bases between. The germline V gene encodes CDR1 SGHKS and CDR2 YYEKEE (reference sequence). CDR3 length: 16 residues. CDR3 DNA sequence: TGTGCCAGCAGCTTGGCGGTTTGGACAGCTAACTATGGCTACACCTTC. Encoded protein: CASSLAVWTANYGYTF.

This chain joins TRBV19 and TRBJ1-4; tentatively, D is TRBD1 (6 bases). The CDR3 has 16 residues. The germline V gene encodes CDR1 LNHDA and CDR2 SQIVND (reference sequence). Trimming cost V 3 bases and J 3 bases, with 14 bases left between them. The CDR3 reads CASSIPRGAANEKLFF. CDR3 nucleotides: TGTGCCAGTAGTATCCCTCGGGGGGCGGCTAATGAAAAACTGTTTTTT.

V and J are TRBV19 and TRBJ1-1; the D is unclear. The CDR3 contains 15 residues. Per the germline V gene, CDR1 is LNHDA and CDR2 is SQIVND (reference sequence). Trimming took off 1 base at V and 1 base at J, with 10 bases between the two ends. The CDR3 region has the DNA TGTGCCAGTAGTATAGTCCCGTTATCGAACACTGAAGCTTTCTTT. Translated, it gives CASSIVPLSNTEAFF.